This TCR beta chain is from a study of OX40 agonist ivuxolimab in advanced cancers. For the study at large: Ivuxolimab, an antibody that agonizes OX40 (CD134), was administered to the patients. Patients with prior anti-PD-1, anti-PD-L1 or anti-CTLA-4 therapy were eligible; approximately 40% had some.

The length of the CDR3 is 14 residues. With 4 bases removed from V and 1 base from J, the gap between germline ends came to 12 bases. From germline, CDR1 is SGHRS and CDR2 YFSETQ. To note about this clone: Its antigen is unknown.

Notes on the study in general: CD4+ and CD8+ T cells in blood underwent clonal expansion by week 6 at 0.1 to 3.0 mg/kg.

Only in-frame clones appear in the TCRdb table, and some are missing; sequencing was by immunoSEQ multiplex PCR. The sample includes some 48,000 clones, 80% to 85% of them seen just once. The chain is built from TRBV5-1 and TRBJ2-7; D call uncertain. The input for sequencing was CD4+ or CD8+ T cells sorted from blood, taken in a trial of the OX40 agonist ivuxolimab. The receptor was isolated from an adult with an advanced solid tumor such as melanoma, head and neck, liver or kidney cancer. CDR3 nucleotides: TGCGCCAGCAGCCCCCCTGCTTCATCCTACGAGCAGTACTTC. It translates to CASSPPASSYEQYF.